The 3 T cell receptor beta chains below come from one sample, sequenced in a study of blood T cell repertoires in COVID-19. Only in-frame clones appear in the TCRdb table, and some are missing; sequencing was by immunoSEQ multiplex PCR. The sample carries 55,000 to 75,000 clones, about nine tenths recorded once. Sequencing input: peripheral blood. These receptors originate from a man aged 60-69 years with acute or convalescent COVID-19.

V is TRBV15 and J is TRBJ2-6, with 11 bases that match TRBD1. The CDR3 has 18 residues. In germline, CDR1 is LNHNV, CDR2 YYDKDF (reference sequence). J lost 0 bases, V lost 3 bases, and 4 bases had no gene match. CDR3 nucleotide sequence: TGTGCCACCAGCAGGGTGGGACAGGGGGGCTCTGGGGCCAACGTCCTGACTTTC. Translated: CATSRVGQGGSGANVLTF.

The chain joins TRBV2 to TRBJ1-6; D uncertain. Germline V gives CDR1 SNHLY, CDR2 FYNNEI. The CDR3 has 14 amino acids. Trimming took off 10 bases at V and 7 bases at J, with 17 bases between the two ends. The CDR3 DNA follows: TGTGCCACCTCCACGGGAGGAGGGAATTCACCCCTCCACTTT. This encodes CATSTGGGNSPLHF.

The chain is built from TRBV9 and TRBJ1-2, with 8 nucleotides matching TRBD1. The CDR3 sequence is 16 residues long. CDR1 and CDR2 from the germline V gene are SGDLS and YYNGEE. Losses at the gene ends were 0 bases for V and 2 bases for J; bases not matched to a gene: 6. The CDR3 region is CASSVVLGTGNYGYTF. The DNA of the CDR3 is TGTGCCAGCAGCGTAGTCTTGGGGACAGGAAACTATGGCTACACCTTC.